This T cell receptor (beta chain) was recorded in a study of blood T cell repertoires in COVID-19 (TCRdb year 2020). Study-level background: The collaborator samples originated in the United States, Italy and Spain and spanned the acute and convalescent phases of COVID-19. The material from the prospective study consisted of cDNA or gDNA derived from T cells, B-cell-depleted T cells, or PBMCs. Deeply sampled blood TCRbeta repertoires from subjects exposed to, actively infected with, or recovered from COVID-19 were included in the dataset. The repertoires were released in a freely available public database meant as a resource for research on the immune response to SARS-CoV-2. The samples were drawn from two sources: the first 160 participants of the ongoing ImmuneRACE study, and 1,000 to 1,500 subjects contributed by 6 global collaborators. A de-identified subject ID, COVID-19 status, age in years and sex were almost always included in the sample metadata. Where available, HLA class I and class II types were taken from metadata supplied by the sample provider and were not determined by assay-based typing.

V and J are trimmed by 4 bases and 2 bases, and the gene matches miss 8 bases of the junction. Reading from cysteine to phenylalanine, the CDR3 counts 16 amino acids. The only DNA kept is the CDR3, 48 bases in frame from the first base. CDR1 and CDR2, looked up from the germline V gene, are KGHDR and SFDVKD. The paper's findings and limits, for the study overall: How much clinical and demographic metadata was included differed by source and by participant, and the metadata was provided uncurated.

The collaborating institutions used their own protocols to collect whole blood in K2EDTA tubes. Collaborator samples were shipped for TCRbeta analysis as frozen whole blood, isolated PBMCs, or DNA extracted from either sample type. TCRbeta CDR3 regions were amplified from genomic DNA using the immunoSEQ Assay, a bias-controlled multiplex PCR. Under the source paper's analysis protocol: Within the assay, amplification of reference gene primers was used to estimate how many nucleated cells each sample contained. To quantify the absolute abundance of each unique TCRbeta CDR3 rearrangement, sequence reads were collapsed and filtered. For each sample, productive Simpson clonality was calculated as the square root of Simpson's diversity index across productive rearrangements. TCRdb re-hosts the immuneACCESS table, in-frame sequences only. Its copies lack some clones; in the studies checked, an unresolved V gene accounts for under half of them, and the cause for the rest is not known. V and J calls and clone size are given by that table; D and trimming were obtained from the DNA. Within this sample are about 250,000 clones, with around 83% of them counted one time only. Clones ranked in the top ten supply about 5.7% of the sample.

Points on this clone: Its antigen is unknown. No quality values exist for individual bases; no much larger clone is one base distant.

What was sequenced was peripheral blood. The clonotype comes from a man at least 80 years old with acute or convalescent COVID-19. Recombination linked TRBV24-1 to TRBJ2-7, with 9 bases matching TRBD1. The CDR3 protein: CATSDPGTGNPYEQYF. The DNA sequence reads TGTGCCACCAGTGACCCTGGGACAGGGAACCCCTACGAGCAGTACTTC.